This T cell receptor (beta chain) was obtained from a study of CD8 T cells in ankylosing spondylitis. Study results and caveats: Clones linked with disease were CD8+ and fairly uncommon in the peripheral blood.

This clonotype was counted ten times or more. The antigen remains unidentified. V was shortened by 1 base and J by 7 bases, with 8 bases between the two germline ends. This CDR3 spans 13 amino acids. Germline CDR1 DFQATT, CDR2 SNEGSKA (reference sequence). Scientists made TCR beta libraries using quantitative 5'-RACE with molecular barcodes. TCRdb passed the 5' RACE reads through MiXCR, listing each CDR3 protein once. The sample carries roughly 220,000 distinct CDR3 sequences, under 12% recorded once. This receptor was obtained from a male donor with ankylosing spondylitis or in good health (not recorded which). The chain has TRBV20-1 and TRBJ1-6; D gene ambiguous. Sequencing input: blood, either unsorted or a sorted T cell fraction (not recorded which). This CDR3 is CSARAQNNSPLHF. DNA for the CDR3: TGCAGTGCTAGAGCACAGAACAATTCACCCCTCCACTTT.